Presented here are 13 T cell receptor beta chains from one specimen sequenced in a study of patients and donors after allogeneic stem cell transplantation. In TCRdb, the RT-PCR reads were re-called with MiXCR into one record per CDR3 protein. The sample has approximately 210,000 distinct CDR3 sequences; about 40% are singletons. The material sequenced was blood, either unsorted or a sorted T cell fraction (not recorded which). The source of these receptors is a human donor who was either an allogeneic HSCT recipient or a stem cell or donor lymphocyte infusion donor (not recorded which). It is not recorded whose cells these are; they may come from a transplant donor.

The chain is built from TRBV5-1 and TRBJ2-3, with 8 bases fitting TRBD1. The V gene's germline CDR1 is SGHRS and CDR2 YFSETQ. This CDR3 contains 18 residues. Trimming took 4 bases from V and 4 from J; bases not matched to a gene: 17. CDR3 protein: CASSRGLGQGTISDTQYF. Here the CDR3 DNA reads TGCGCCAGCAGCCGCGGTCTCGGACAGGGCACTATCTCAGATACGCAGTATTTT.

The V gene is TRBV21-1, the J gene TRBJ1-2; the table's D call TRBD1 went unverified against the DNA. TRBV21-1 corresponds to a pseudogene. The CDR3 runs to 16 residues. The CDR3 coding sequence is TGTGCCAGCAGCAAAGCGCGAGGCAGGGCGACCTATGGCTACACCTTC. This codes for CASSKARGRATYGYTF.

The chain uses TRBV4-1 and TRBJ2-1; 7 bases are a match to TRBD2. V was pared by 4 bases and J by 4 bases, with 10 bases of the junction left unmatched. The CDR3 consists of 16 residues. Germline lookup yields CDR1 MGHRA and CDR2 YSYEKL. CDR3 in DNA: TGCGCCAGCAGCCCGACCCTAGCGGACCTGTACAATGAGCAGTTCTTC. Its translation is CASSPTLADLYNEQFF.

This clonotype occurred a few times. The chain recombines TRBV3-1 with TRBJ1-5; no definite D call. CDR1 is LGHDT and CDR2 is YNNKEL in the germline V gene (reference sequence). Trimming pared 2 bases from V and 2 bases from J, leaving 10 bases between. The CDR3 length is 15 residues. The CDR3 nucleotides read TGTGCCAGCAGCCAATTCCCCGACCGCAATCAGCCCCAGCATTTT. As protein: CASSQFPDRNQPQHF.

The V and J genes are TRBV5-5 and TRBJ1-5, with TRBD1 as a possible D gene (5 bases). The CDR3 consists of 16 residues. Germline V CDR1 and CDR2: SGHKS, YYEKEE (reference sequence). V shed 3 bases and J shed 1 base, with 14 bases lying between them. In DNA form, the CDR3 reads TGTGCCAGCAGCTCTGGGGTAGGGGTAAGCAATCAGCCCCAGCATTTT. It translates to CASSSGVGVSNQPQHF.

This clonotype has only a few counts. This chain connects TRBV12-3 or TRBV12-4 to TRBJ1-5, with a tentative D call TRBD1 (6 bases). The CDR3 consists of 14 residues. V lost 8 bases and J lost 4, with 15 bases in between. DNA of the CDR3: TGTGCCAGCGGGGGGGGCGGAGGAAATCAGCCCCAGCATTTT. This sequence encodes CASGGGGGNQPQHF.

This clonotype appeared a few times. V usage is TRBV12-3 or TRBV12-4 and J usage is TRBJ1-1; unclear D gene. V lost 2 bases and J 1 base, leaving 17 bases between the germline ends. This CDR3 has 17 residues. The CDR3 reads CASSLYAGTVRNTEAFF. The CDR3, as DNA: TGTGCCAGCAGTTTATACGCGGGAACCGTCCGGAACACTGAAGCTTTCTTT.

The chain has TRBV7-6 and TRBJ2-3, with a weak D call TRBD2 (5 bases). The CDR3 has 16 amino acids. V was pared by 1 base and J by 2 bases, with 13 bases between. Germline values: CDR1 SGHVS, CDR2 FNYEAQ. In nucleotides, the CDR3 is TGTGCCAGCAGCTTAGGTAGCCTAGCCGTCACAGATACGCAGTATTTT. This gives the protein CASSLGSLAVTDTQYF.

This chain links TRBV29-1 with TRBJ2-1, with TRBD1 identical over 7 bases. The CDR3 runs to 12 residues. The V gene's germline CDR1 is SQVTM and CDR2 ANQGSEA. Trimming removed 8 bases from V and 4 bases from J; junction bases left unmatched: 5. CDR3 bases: TGCAGCTTAGGGGGCCCTTACAATGAGCAGTTCTTC. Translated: CSLGGPYNEQFF.

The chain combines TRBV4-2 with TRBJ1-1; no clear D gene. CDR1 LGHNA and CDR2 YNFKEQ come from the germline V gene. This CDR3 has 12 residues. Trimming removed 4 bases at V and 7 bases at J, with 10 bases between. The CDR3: CASSLPSREAFF. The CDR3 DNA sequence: TGTGCCAGCAGCCTTCCGTCCCGTGAAGCTTTCTTT.

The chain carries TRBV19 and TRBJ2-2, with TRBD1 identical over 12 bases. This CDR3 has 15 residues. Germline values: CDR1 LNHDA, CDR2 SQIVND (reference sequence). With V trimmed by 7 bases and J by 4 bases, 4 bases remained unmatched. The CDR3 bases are TGTGCCAGTACCTGGGACAGGGGGCGCACCGGGGAGCTGTTTTTT. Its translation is CASTWDRGRTGELFF.

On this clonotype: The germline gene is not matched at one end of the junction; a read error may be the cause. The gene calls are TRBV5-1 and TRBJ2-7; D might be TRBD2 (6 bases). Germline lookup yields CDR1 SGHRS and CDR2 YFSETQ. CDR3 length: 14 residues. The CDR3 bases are TGCGCCAGCAGCTTGGACGGGAGCTCCTACGAGCGGTACTTC. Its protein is CASSLDGSSYERYF.

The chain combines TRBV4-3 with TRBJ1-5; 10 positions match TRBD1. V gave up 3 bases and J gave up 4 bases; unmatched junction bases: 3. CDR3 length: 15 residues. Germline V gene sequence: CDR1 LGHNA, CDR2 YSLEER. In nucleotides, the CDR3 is TGCGCCAGCAGCCAGTCGGACAGGGGGAATCAGCCCCAGCATTTT. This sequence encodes CASSQSDRGNQPQHF.